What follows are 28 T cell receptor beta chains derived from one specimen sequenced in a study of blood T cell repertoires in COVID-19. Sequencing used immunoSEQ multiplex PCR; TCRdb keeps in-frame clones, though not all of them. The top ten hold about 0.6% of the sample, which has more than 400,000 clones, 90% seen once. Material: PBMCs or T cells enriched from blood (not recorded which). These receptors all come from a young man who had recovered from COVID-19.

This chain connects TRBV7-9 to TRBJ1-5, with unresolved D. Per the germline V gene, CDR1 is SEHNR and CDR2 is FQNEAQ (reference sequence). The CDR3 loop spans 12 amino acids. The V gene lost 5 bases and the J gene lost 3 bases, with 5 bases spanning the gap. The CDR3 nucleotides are TGTGCCAGCAGCCCGGTCAATCAGCCCCAGCATTTT. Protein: CASSPVNQPQHF.

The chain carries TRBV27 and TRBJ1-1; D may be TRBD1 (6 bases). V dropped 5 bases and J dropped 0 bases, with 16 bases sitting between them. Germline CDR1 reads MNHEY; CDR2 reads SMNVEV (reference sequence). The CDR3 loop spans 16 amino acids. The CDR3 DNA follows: TGTGCCAGCAGTCCGCCGGACAGACAGATGAACACTGAAGCTTTCTTT. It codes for CASSPPDRQMNTEAFF.

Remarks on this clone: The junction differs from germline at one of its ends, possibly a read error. CDR3 residues: CATSRTGGGRNTEAFF. Here the CDR3 DNA reads TGCGCCACCAGCCGGACAGGGGGTGGTCGGAACACTGAAGCTTTCTTT. The chain uses TRBV4-1 and TRBJ1-1, with 10 bases lining up with TRBD1. The CDR3 runs to 16 residues. CDR1 is MGHRA, CDR2 YSYEKL, per germline.

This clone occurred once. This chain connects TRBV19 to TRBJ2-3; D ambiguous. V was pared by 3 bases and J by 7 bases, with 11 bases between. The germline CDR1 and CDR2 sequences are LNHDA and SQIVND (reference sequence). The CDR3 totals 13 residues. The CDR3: CASSIGGYNTQYF. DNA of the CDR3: TGTGCCAGTAGTATCGGCGGCTACAATACGCAGTATTTT.

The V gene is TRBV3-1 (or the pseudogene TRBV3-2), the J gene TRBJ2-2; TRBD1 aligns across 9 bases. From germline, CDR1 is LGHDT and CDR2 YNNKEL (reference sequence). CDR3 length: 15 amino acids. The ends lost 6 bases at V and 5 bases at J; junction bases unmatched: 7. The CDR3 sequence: CASSRMGQGTGELFF. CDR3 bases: TGTGCCAGCAGTCGTATGGGACAGGGAACCGGGGAGCTGTTTTTT.

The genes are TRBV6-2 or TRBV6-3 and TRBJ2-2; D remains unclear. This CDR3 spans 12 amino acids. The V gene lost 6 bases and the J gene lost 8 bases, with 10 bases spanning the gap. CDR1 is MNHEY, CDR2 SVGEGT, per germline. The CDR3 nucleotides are TGTGCCAGCAGCTCGTGGGCGGGGGAGCTGTTTTTT. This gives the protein CASSSWAGELFF.

The DNA for the CDR3 is TGTGCCATCAGTAGCGGGAGTGATAGCGAGCAGTACTTC. Translation gives CAISSGSDSEQYF. The chain carries TRBV10-3 and TRBJ2-7; 8 bases agree with TRBD2. Germline CDR1 is ENHRY and CDR2 is SYGVKD. Trimming took 5 bases from V and 6 from J; bases not matched to a gene: 6. The CDR3 is 13 amino acids.

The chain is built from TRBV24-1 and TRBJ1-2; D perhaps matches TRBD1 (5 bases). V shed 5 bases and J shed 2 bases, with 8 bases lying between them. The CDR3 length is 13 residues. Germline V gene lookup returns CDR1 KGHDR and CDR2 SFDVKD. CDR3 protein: CATSVTGNYGYTF. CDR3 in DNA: TGTGCCACCAGTGTCACAGGCAACTATGGCTACACCTTC.

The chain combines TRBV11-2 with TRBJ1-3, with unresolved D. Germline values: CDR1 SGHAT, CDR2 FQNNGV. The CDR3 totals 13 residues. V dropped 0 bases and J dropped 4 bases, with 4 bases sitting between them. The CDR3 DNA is TGTGCCAGCAGCTTAGAACGGGGAAACACCATATATTTT. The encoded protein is CASSLERGNTIYF. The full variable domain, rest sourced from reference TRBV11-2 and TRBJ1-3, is EAGVAQSPRYKIIEKRQSVAFWCNPISGHATLYWYQQILGQGPKLLIQFQNNGVVDDSQLPKDRFSAERLKGVDSTLKIQPAKLEDSAVYLCASSLERGNTIYFGEGSWLTVV.

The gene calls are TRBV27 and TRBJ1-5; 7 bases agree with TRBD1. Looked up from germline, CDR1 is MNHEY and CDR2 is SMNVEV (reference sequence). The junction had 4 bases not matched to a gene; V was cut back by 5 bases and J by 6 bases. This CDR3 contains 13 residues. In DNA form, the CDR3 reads TGTGCCAGCAGTCTAACAGGGGTTCAGCCCCAGCATTTT. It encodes CASSLTGVQPQHF.

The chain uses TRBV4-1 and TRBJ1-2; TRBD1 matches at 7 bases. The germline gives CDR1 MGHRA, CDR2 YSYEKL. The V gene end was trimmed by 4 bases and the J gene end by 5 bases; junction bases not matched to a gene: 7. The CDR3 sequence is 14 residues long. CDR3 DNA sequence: TGCGCCAGCAGCCGAGACAGGGTTGAATATGGCTACACCTTC. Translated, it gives CASSRDRVEYGYTF.

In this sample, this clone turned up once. This chain's CDR3 is CASSLSGRAGELFF. The CDR3 DNA reads as TGTGCCAGCAGCCTTAGCGGGAGGGCCGGGGAGCTGTTTTTT. This chain uses TRBV6-4 with TRBJ2-2; TRBD2 matches 11 bases. The germline V gene has CDR1 MRHNA and CDR2 SNTAGT. The CDR3 contains 14 residues. V was clipped by 6 bases and J by 6 bases; unmatched bases: 3.

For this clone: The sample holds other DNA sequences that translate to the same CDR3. CDR3: CASSLGGRQPQHF. CDR3 DNA sequence: TGTGCCAGCAGCTTGGGGGGACGTCAGCCCCAGCATTTT. The chain is built from TRBV7-6 and TRBJ1-5; a weak D match, TRBD1 (5 bases). The CDR3 has 13 residues. CDR1 is SGHVS and CDR2 is FNYEAQ in the germline V gene. V was trimmed by 3 bases and J by 6 bases, leaving 9 bases between them. Filled out from reference TRBV7-6 and TRBJ1-5, the complete variable domain reads GAGVSQSPRYKVTKRGQDVALRCDPISGHVSLYWYRQALGQGPEFLTYFNYEAQQDKSGLPNDRFSAERPEGSISTLTIQRTEQRDSAMYRCASSLGGRQPQHFGDGTRLSIL.

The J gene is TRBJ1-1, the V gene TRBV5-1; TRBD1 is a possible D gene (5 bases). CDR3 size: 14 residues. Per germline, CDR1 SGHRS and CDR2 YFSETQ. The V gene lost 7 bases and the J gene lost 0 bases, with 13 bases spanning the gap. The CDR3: CASATSGVNTEAFF. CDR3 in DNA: TGCGCCAGCGCTACGTCGGGGGTGAACACTGAAGCTTTCTTT. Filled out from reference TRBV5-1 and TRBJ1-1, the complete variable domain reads KAGVTQTPRYLIKTRGQQVTLSCSPISGHRSVSWYQQTPGQGLQFLFEYFSETQRNKGNFPGRFSGRQFSNSRSEMNVSTLELGDSALYLCASATSGVNTEAFFGQGTRLTVV.

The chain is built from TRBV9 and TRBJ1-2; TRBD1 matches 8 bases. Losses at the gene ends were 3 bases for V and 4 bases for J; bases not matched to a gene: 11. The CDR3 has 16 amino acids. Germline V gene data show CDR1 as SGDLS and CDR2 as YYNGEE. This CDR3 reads CASSAGRSGQVYGYTF. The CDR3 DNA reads TGTGCCAGCAGCGCCGGGCGCTCGGGACAGGTCTATGGCTACACCTTC.

The CDR3 DNA sequence: TGCGCCAGCAGCTCCAGGGGGGCCTTATTAGAAAAACTGTTTTTT. This sequence encodes CASSSRGALLEKLFF. The rearrangement uses TRBV4-1 and TRBJ1-4; 7 bases align to TRBD1. V lost 5 bases and J lost 8; bases outside the gene matches: 11. The CDR3 is 15 residues long. Germline V CDR1 and CDR2: MGHRA, YSYEKL.

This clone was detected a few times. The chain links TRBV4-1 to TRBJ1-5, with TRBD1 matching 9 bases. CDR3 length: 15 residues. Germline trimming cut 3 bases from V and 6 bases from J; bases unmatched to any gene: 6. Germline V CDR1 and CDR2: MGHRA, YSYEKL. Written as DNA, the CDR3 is TGCGCCAGCAGCCAGATAACAGGGGGCGGTCAGCCCCAGCATTTT. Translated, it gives CASSQITGGGQPQHF.

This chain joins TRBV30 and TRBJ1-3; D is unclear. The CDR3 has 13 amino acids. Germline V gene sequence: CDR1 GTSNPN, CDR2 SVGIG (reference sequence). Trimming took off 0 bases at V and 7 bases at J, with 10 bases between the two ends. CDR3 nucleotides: TGTGCCTGGAGTGTAGCGTTCGGGAACACCATATATTTT. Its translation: CAWSVAFGNTIYF.

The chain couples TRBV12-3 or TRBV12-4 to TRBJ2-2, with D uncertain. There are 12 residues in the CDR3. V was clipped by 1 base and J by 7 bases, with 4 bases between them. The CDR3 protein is CASSLGHGELFF. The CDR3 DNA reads TGTGCCAGCAGTTTAGGGCACGGGGAGCTGTTTTTT.

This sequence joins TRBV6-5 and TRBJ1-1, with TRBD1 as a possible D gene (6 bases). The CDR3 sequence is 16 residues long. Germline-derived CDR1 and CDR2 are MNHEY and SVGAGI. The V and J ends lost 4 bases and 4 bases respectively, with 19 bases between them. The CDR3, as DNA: TGTGCCAGCAGTTCACCCCGGGGGGGGCGGGGCACTGAAGCTTTCTTT. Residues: CASSSPRGGRGTEAFF.

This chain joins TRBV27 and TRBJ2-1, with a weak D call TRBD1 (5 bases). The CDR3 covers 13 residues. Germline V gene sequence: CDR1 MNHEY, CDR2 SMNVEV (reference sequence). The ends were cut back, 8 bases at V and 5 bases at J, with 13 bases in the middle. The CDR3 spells CASCYTGNNEQFF. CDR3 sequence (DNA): TGTGCCAGCTGTTATACAGGTAACAATGAGCAGTTCTTC.

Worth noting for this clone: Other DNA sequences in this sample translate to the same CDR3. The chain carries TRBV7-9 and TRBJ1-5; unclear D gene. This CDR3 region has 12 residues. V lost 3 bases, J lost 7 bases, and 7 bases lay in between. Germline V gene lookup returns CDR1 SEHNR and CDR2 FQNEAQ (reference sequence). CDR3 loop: CASSFPGQPQHF. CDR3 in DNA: TGTGCCAGCAGCTTTCCAGGACAGCCCCAGCATTTT.

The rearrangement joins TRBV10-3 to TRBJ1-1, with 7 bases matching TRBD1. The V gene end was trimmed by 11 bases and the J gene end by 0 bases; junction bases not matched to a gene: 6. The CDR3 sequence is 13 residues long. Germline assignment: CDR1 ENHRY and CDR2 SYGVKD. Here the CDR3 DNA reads TGTGCCTCAACCGGGACAGTGAACACTGAAGCTTTCTTT. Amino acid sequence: CASTGTVNTEAFF.

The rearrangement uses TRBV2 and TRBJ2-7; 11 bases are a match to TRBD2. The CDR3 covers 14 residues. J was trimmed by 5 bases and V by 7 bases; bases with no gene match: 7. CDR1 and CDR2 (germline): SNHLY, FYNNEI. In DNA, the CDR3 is TGTGCCAGCAAGTACCTAGCGGGAGGCCACGAGCAGTACTTC. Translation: CASKYLAGGHEQYF.

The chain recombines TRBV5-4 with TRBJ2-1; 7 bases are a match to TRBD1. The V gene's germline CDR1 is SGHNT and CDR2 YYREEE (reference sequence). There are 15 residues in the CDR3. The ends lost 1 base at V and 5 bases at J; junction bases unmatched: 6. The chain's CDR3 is CASSLLWTGDNEQFF. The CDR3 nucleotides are TGTGCCAGCAGCTTGTTGTGGACAGGAGACAATGAGCAGTTCTTC.

For the CDR3, the DNA is TGTGCCAGCAGTGAAGCGGGGGGACTAGCGTTACCTGAGCAGTTCTTC. Its protein is CASSEAGGLALPEQFF. The chain is built from TRBV2 and TRBJ2-1; the match to TRBD2 covers 10 bases. Germline V gene sequence: CDR1 SNHLY, CDR2 FYNNEI. The CDR3 runs to 16 residues. Trimming cost V 0 bases and J 9 bases; bases outside gene matches: 8. Complete variable domain (other parts from reference TRBV2 and TRBJ2-1): EPEVTQTPSHQVTQMGQEVILRCVPISNHLYFYWYRQILGQKVEFLVSFYNNEISEKSEIFDDQFSVERPDGSNFTLKIRSTKLEDSAMYFCASSEAGGLALPEQFFGPGTRLTVL.

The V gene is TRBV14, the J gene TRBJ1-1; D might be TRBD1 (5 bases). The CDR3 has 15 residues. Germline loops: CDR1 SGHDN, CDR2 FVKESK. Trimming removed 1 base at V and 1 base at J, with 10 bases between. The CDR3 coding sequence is TGTGCCAGCAGCCAAGGACAGAGATGGAACACTGAAGCTTTCTTT. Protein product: CASSQGQRWNTEAFF.

CDR3 sequence (DNA): TGCGCCAGCAGCTTCGGGCAGGGGCTCACTGGGGCCAACGTCCTGACTTTC. This gives the protein CASSFGQGLTGANVLTF. This rearrangement joins TRBV5-1 to TRBJ2-6, with a tentative D call TRBD1 (6 bases). Deletions cut 2 bases from V and 2 bases from J, with 14 bases between. The CDR3 sequence is 17 residues long. The germline V gene encodes CDR1 SGHRS and CDR2 YFSETQ.